Listed below are T cell receptor beta chains from one sample, sequenced in a study of spatial heterogeneity in lung cancer. TCRdb reprocessed the 5' RACE reads via MiXCR and lists one record per CDR3 protein. Of some 44,000 distinct CDR3 sequences listed, roughly 15% are singletons. Here the sequenced sample was PBMCs, taken at surgery. These receptors all come from a male donor with early-stage non-small cell lung cancer. CDR3s include the opening cysteine and the closing phenylalanine or tryptophan. A D gene is named only where the DNA matches it firmly. Clone size is stated in some rows and not others, as once, few, many or a class when expanded.

cdr3_nt cdr3_aa j_call cdr3_length d_call clone_size v_call
TGTGCCAGCTCACCAGCAAGCGATCTAGAGGGGTTCTTC CASSPASDLEGFF TRBJ2-1 13 . few TRBV18
TGTGCCAGCAGTTACTCGCGACAGGGGAACACTGAAGCTTTCTTT CASSYSRQGNTEAFF TRBJ1-1 15 TRBD1 many TRBV6-2/TRBV6-3
TGTGCCAGCAGTTCGCTAGGGGGCTCTTGGGGTCGTCAGCCCCAGCATTTT CASSSLGGSWGRQPQHF TRBJ1-5 17 TRBD1 . TRBV27
TGTGCCAGCAGCTTAGCTGAGGAACGGGAAAACATTCAGTACTTC CASSLAEERENIQYF TRBJ2-4 15 . . TRBV7-9
TGTGCCAGCAGCTTAGCATCAGGCCCGGGACAGCAAGAGACCCAGTACTTC CASSLASGPGQQETQYF TRBJ2-5 17 TRBD1 . TRBV7-9
TGTGCCAGCAGTTGGGGAGACAGGGTCCCCTACGAGCAGTACTTC CASSWGDRVPYEQYF TRBJ2-7 15 TRBD1 . TRBV6-2/TRBV6-3
TGTGCTAGCAGCTTAGGACTAGGGGGCACAGATACGCAGTATTTT CASSLGLGGTDTQYF TRBJ2-3 15 TRBD2 . TRBV7-7
TGTGCCAGCAGGAGGGGGCCAGGGAGGAATTCACCCCTCCACTTT CASRRGPGRNSPLHF TRBJ1-6 15 TRBD1 many TRBV6-4
TGTGCCAGCAGCGCTGACAGTAAAGATACGCAGTATTTT CASSADSKDTQYF TRBJ2-3 13 . many TRBV2
TGCGCCAGCAGCTTACTAGGGGGTTTTGAAGCTTTCTTT CASSLLGGFEAFF TRBJ1-1 13 . many TRBV5-1
TGTGCCAGCAGCCCCGGGACAGCCTATGGCTACACCTTC CASSPGTAYGYTF TRBJ1-2 13 TRBD1 many TRBV3-1
TGCAGTGCTAGACCGGGGACAGCTACCAACGAGCAGTACTTC CSARPGTATNEQYF TRBJ2-7 14 TRBD1 . TRBV20-1
TGTGCCAGCAGCCCGTCGGGGGTACCCACAGATACGCAGTATTTT CASSPSGVPTDTQYF TRBJ2-3 15 . once TRBV5-6
TGTGCCAGCAGCCACGACAGTTTTGTGATCGGCGAGCAGTACTTC CASSHDSFVIGEQYF TRBJ2-7 15 . . TRBV3-1
TGCAGCGCAAACAGGGGGCAAGAGACCCAGTACTTC CSANRGQETQYF TRBJ2-5 12 TRBD1 many TRBV29-1
TGTGCCACCAGTGGGGCCCCCCACTACGAGCAGTACTTC CATSGAPHYEQYF TRBJ2-7 13 . . TRBV24-1
TGCGCCAGCAGCTTCGGGACTTCGAACACCGGGGAGCTGTTTTTT CASSFGTSNTGELFF TRBJ2-2 15 . few TRBV5-1
TGTGCCAGCAGCTTATCTTCCGGGACTACTGAAGCTTTCTTT CASSLSSGTTEAFF TRBJ1-1 14 . . TRBV11-3
TGTGCCATCAGTGGAGGGCAGGCGAACACTGAAGCTTTCTTT CAISGGQANTEAFF TRBJ1-1 14 . . TRBV10-3
TGCGCCAGCAGCTGGAGGGAGACCCAGTACTTC CASSWRETQYF TRBJ2-5 11 . few TRBV5-1
TGTGCCAGCAGTTTGGACAGGATAAATCAGCCCCACCATTTT CASSLDRINQPHHF TRBJ1-5 14 TRBD1 . TRBV12-3/TRBV12-4
TGTGCCAGCACGAACCGGACAGGGTATTTTGAGGAGACCCAGTACTTC CASTNRTGYFEETQYF TRBJ2-5 16 . . TRBV21-1
TGTGCCAGCAGCCCGGGGACAGTCCAGTACTTC CASSPGTVQYF TRBJ2-7 11 TRBD1 many TRBV7-6
TGTGCCAGCAGCTTAGCGCTAGAAGAGCAGTACTTC CASSLALEEQYF TRBJ2-7 12 . many TRBV7-6
TGTGCCAGCAGCTTGATGGAAGAGACCCAGTACTTC CASSLMEETQYF TRBJ2-5 12 . many TRBV7-9
TGCGCCAGCAGCTTGGACAGGGTTTACTCCTACGAGCAGTACTTC CASSLDRVYSYEQYF TRBJ2-7 15 . few TRBV5-1
TGTGCCAGCAGCTCGACAGGGTCCGGCTACACCTTC CASSSTGSGYTF TRBJ1-2 12 TRBD1 . TRBV11-2
TGTGCCAGCAGCTTAGGAGCGTACAATGAGCAGTTCTTC CASSLGAYNEQFF TRBJ2-1 13 . many TRBV7-2